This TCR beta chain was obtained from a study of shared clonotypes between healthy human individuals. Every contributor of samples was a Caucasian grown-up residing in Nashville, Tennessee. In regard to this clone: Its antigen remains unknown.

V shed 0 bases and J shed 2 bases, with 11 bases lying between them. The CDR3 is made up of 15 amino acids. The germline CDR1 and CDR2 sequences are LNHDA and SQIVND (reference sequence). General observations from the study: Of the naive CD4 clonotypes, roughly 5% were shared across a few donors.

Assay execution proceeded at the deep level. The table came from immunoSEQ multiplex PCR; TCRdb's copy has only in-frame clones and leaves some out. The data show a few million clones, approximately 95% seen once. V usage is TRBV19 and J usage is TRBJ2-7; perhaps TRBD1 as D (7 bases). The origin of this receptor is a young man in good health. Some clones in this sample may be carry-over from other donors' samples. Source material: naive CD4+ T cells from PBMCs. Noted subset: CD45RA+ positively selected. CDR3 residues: CASSIEEGATYEQYF. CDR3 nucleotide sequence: TGTGCCAGTAGTATAGAGGAGGGGGCTACCTACGAGCAGTACTTC.